This T cell receptor (beta chain) was recovered during a study of PD-L1 blockade in urothelial cancer. Study context: When patients started atezolizumab around 2014, it was given at 1,200 mg intravenously every 3 weeks.

The assay was immunoSEQ multiplex PCR, and TCRdb's table has in-frame clones only and misses some. Of about 130,000 clones in the sample, around 84% were seen once. The time point: pretreatment peripheral blood. Study findings and constraints: A pretreatment blood TCR clonality that fell below the median predicted better progression-free and overall survival.

As regards this clone: Its antigen remains unidentified. A single base separates this from a much larger clone, so it may be a read error. The sample has other DNA sequences that encode this CDR3 too.

The clonotype originates from a man between 50 and 59 years old with urothelial cancer. The specimen was PBMCs, collected around atezolizumab (anti-PD-L1) treatment.

The CDR3 here is CASSLAGGNQPQHF. The CDR3 DNA reads TGTGCCAGCAGCTTGGCCGGGGGCAATCAGCCCCAGCATTTT. The rearrangement joins TRBV5-4 to TRBJ1-5; D is unresolved. The CDR3 loop spans 14 amino acids. V lost 0 bases and J lost 2, with 6 bases in between. In germline, CDR1 is SGHNT, CDR2 YYREEE (reference sequence).